This T cell receptor beta chain stems from a study of sequential checkpoint blockade in melanoma. At the level of the study: First-line arms were nivolumab then ipilimumab, or the reverse, randomized 1:1.

The treatment was: randomized to nivolumab then ipilimumab (arm A) or the reverse (arm B). In this sample, this clone turned up a few times. The method was immunoSEQ multiplex PCR; TCRdb's version includes in-frame clones alone and lacks a portion of them. The sample lists about 17,000 clones; 65% to 80% were seen once. CDR1 and CDR2 (germline): SGHVS, FQNEAQ. This CDR3 is built from 16 residues. Unmatched junction bases numbered 11, after V lost 5 bases and J lost 5 bases. The source material was CD8+ T cells sorted from blood (inferred from file names), sampled from a patient given nivolumab and ipilimumab in sequence. This receptor was identified in a human donor with melanoma. This sequence joins TRBV7-8 and TRBJ2-1, with 8 bases identical to TRBD2. Here the CDR3 reads CASSALAVPDNNEQFF. The CDR3 bases are TGTGCCAGCAGCGCACTAGCGGTACCTGATAACAATGAGCAGTTCTTC.